This T cell receptor beta chain was profiled in a study of CD8+ T cells in alopecia areata. The ends were cut back, 5 bases at V and 4 bases at J, with 17 bases in the middle. Germline CDR1 SGHVS, CDR2 FQNEAQ. This CDR3 contains 15 residues. Collection of lesional scalp punch biopsies and peripheral blood was performed in alopecia areata patients. Reverse transcribed after extraction, RNA yielded cDNA as the sequencing template. Sequenced by immunoSEQ multiplex PCR; TCRdb stores in-frame clones only, minus some. Of over 15,000 clones in the sample, more than 50% were seen once. Sequenced material: skin. The chain recombines TRBV7-8 with TRBJ1-2; D is possibly TRBD1 (5 bases). The TCR sequence derives from a human donor with alopecia areata. The CDR3 is CASSPRAGVGYGYTF. The DNA for the CDR3 is TGTGCCAGCAGCCCCCGTGCGGGGGTAGGCTATGGCTACACCTTC.